One sample yielded the 21 T cell receptor beta chains listed below, sequenced in a study of blood T cells in healthy people across ages (dated by TCRdb to between 2015 and 2016). The library was generated by 5' RACE. Instrument on record: Illumina HiSeq 2500. The second PCR ran for roughly 7 to 11 cycles and used a J-beta primer mix along with a sample-barcoded 5' primer. TCRdb applied fastp at Q25 and MiXCR to the public reads, then kept only in-frame beta chains. Records with the same CDR3 protein are collapsed into one entry carrying the most frequent genes and DNA. The sample table contains 730,000 or so distinct CDR3 sequences; only one count was recorded for 43% of them. Clones ranked in the top ten supply 20% to 25% of the sample. The sequencing input was blood. The receptors come from an older woman in good health.

CDR3 DNA sequence: TGTGCCATCAGTCCACCAACAGGCGCGAACACCGGGGAGCTGTTTTTT. Translated, it gives CAISPPTGANTGELFF. The chain joins TRBV10-3 to TRBJ2-2, with TRBD1 as a possible D gene (5 bases). CDR1 ENHRY and CDR2 SYGVKD come from the germline V gene. The V gene lost 5 bases and the J gene lost 0 bases, with 13 bases spanning the gap. The length of the CDR3 is 16 residues.

V is TRBV7-2 and J is TRBJ2-7; D not certain. Trimming pared 4 bases from V and 0 bases from J, leaving 13 bases between. Per the germline V gene, CDR1 is SGHTA and CDR2 is FQGNSA. The length of the CDR3 is 15 residues. CDR3 loop: CASSSGPSTSYEQYF. As DNA, the CDR3 is TGTGCCAGCAGCTCAGGACCGTCGACCTCCTACGAGCAGTACTTC.

The CDR3 DNA reads TGTGCCATCAGTGACCGGAAGGCAGGCTACGAGCAGTACTTC. Amino acid sequence: CAISDRKAGYEQYF. This chain connects TRBV10-3 to TRBJ2-7; D gene uncertain. V was shortened by 3 bases and J by 3 bases, with 12 bases between the two germline ends. This CDR3 comprises 14 residues. Germline values: CDR1 ENHRY, CDR2 SYGVKD.

This clonotype was seen more than once but under ten times. The chain is built from TRBV12-3 or TRBV12-4 and TRBJ2-3, with a weak D call TRBD2 (6 bases). The CDR3 contains 16 residues. Trimming removed 3 bases at V and 2 bases at J, with 15 bases between. The CDR3 region is CASSFPTSPDTDTQYF. The CDR3 nucleotides read TGTGCCAGCAGTTTCCCGACTAGTCCCGACACAGATACGCAGTATTTT.

This clonotype was seen ten or more times. The chain recombines TRBV4-3 with TRBJ2-1, with no clear D. Trimming pared 0 bases from V and 8 bases from J, leaving 14 bases between. CDR1 is LGHNA, CDR2 YSLEER, per germline. CDR3 length: 15 residues. The CDR3 nucleotides are TGCGCCAGCAGCCAAGATCGGTCGGCGCGGTATGAGCAGTTCTTC. Its protein is CASSQDRSARYEQFF.

This clonotype has just a few counts. The gene calls are TRBV28 and TRBJ2-7, with a tentative D call TRBD2 (6 bases). Trimming took 2 bases from V and 0 from J, leaving 14 bases between them. From germline, CDR1 is MDHEN and CDR2 SYDVKM. This CDR3 is built from 16 residues. The CDR3 spells CASSLGGAGSSYEQYF. CDR3 nucleotides: TGTGCCAGCAGTTTAGGAGGGGCCGGGAGCTCCTACGAGCAGTACTTC.

The chain joins TRBV14 to TRBJ2-3, with 7 bases identical to TRBD1. The CDR3 is 17 residues long. Trimming cost V 3 bases and J 0 bases; bases outside gene matches: 9. Germline CDR1 is SGHDN and CDR2 is FVKESK. The CDR3 sequence is CASSHDVGTESTDTQYF. Here the CDR3 DNA reads TGTGCCAGCAGCCATGATGTCGGGACAGAAAGCACAGATACGCAGTATTTT.

V usage is TRBV6-5 and J usage is TRBJ2-7; D perhaps matches TRBD1 (6 bases). This CDR3 contains 15 residues. Germline V CDR1 and CDR2: MNHEY, SVGAGI. V was shortened by 5 bases and J by 5 bases, with 19 bases between the two germline ends. The CDR3 DNA sequence: TGTGCCAGCAGTAGCGGACAGAAAACGTGGGACGAGCAGTACTTC. Translating it yields CASSSGQKTWDEQYF.

A few counts support this clonotype. The chain carries TRBV21-1 and TRBJ2-3; TRBD2, the table's D call, was not compared with the DNA. TRBV21-1 is a known pseudogene. This CDR3 has 17 residues. The CDR3 sequence: CASSKGVAGGPADTQYF. In DNA, the CDR3 is TGTGCCAGCAGCAAAGGGGTTGCGGGAGGGCCAGCAGATACGCAGTATTTT.

This rearrangement joins TRBV12-3 or TRBV12-4 to TRBJ2-3, with 11 positions matching TRBD2. The V gene end was trimmed by 6 bases and the J gene end by 6 bases; junction bases not matched to a gene: 5. The length of the CDR3 is 14 residues. CDR3 loop: CASRSSGGMDTQYF. The CDR3 region has the DNA TGTGCCAGCAGGTCTAGCGGGGGGATGGATACGCAGTATTTT.

This clonotype has only a few counts. The genes are TRBV7-8 and TRBJ2-5, with D perhaps TRBD2 (5 bases). The V gene's germline CDR1 is SGHVS and CDR2 FQNEAQ. This CDR3 has 15 amino acids. V was shortened by 1 base and J by 4 bases, with 13 bases between the two germline ends. CDR3 DNA sequence: TGTGCCAGCAGCTTAGATGCGGGTTGGGGAGAGACCCAGTACTTC. As protein: CASSLDAGWGETQYF.

For the CDR3, the DNA is TGTGCCACCAGCAATGGACTAGCGGGAGCCCGGTCCTACAATGAGCAGTTCTTC. It yields the protein CATSNGLAGARSYNEQFF. The V and J genes are TRBV15 and TRBJ2-1, with 13 bases matching TRBD2. The ends lost 4 bases at V and 1 base at J; junction bases unmatched: 7. This CDR3 comprises 18 residues. Germline V lookup: CDR1 LNHNV, CDR2 YYDKDF (reference sequence).

The genes are TRBV29-1 and TRBJ1-4; D remains ambiguous. The CDR3 contains 13 residues. Deletions cut 6 bases from V and 7 bases from J, with 15 bases between. CDR1 and CDR2 (germline): SQVTM, ANQGSEA. CDR3 region: CSVTTLRFEKLFF. Here the CDR3 DNA reads TGCAGCGTCACGACGCTCCGGTTTGAAAAACTGTTTTTT.

This clonotype has only a few counts. The genes are TRBV29-1 and TRBJ1-2, with TRBD1 identical over 7 bases. The CDR3 contains 13 residues. The trim removed 7 bases at V and 7 bases at J, leaving 12 bases unmatched. Germline V CDR1 and CDR2: SQVTM, ANQGSEA. For the CDR3, the DNA is TGCAGCGGAGCTGCGGACAGGCACCGTGGCTACACCTTC. Translated, it gives CSGAADRHRGYTF.

This clonotype was detected a few times. The chain is built from TRBV5-1 and TRBJ2-7; TRBD2 agrees at 8 bases. Looked up from germline, CDR1 is SGHRS and CDR2 is YFSETQ. V shed 1 base and J 2 bases; nucleotides not matched to a gene: 8. This CDR3 comprises 16 residues. DNA for the CDR3: TGCGCCAGCAGCTTGTCTGGGGCGGGAGGAACCTACGAGCAGTACTTC. Protein product: CASSLSGAGGTYEQYF.

The V and J genes are TRBV12-3 or TRBV12-4 and TRBJ2-7, with 11 bases aligning to TRBD1. V lost 1 base and J lost 3; bases outside the gene matches: 2. This CDR3 comprises 15 residues. The CDR3 loop is CASSLEGQGGYEQYF. CDR3 nucleotide sequence: TGTGCCAGCAGTTTAGAGGGACAGGGGGGCTACGAGCAGTACTTC.

The rearrangement uses TRBV10-3 and TRBJ1-1, with D hard to call. This CDR3 is 14 amino acids long. V was trimmed by 5 bases and J by 1 base, leaving 11 bases between them. The V gene's germline CDR1 is ENHRY and CDR2 SYGVKD. The CDR3 spells CAISLQTANTEAFF. CDR3 bases: TGTGCCATCAGTCTACAAACAGCGAACACTGAAGCTTTCTTT.

The CDR3 coding sequence is TGTGCCAGCAGTTCGCCTGTTGAGAGGTGTGAAGCTTTCTTT. Amino acids: CASSSPVERCEAFF. The rearrangement joins TRBV28 to TRBJ1-1; D call uncertain. With 4 bases removed from V and 7 bases from J, the gap between germline ends came to 16 bases. The CDR3 contains 14 residues. Germline-derived CDR1 and CDR2 are MDHEN and SYDVKM.

Details on this clonotype: A much more abundant neighbour one base away suggests this may be a read error. The chain is built from TRBV29-1 and TRBJ2-1; D may match TRBD1 or TRBD2 (5 bases each). CDR1 is SQVTM and CDR2 is ANQGSEA in the germline V gene. The CDR3 contains 14 residues. The V and J ends lost 3 bases and 10 bases respectively, with 19 bases between them. The CDR3, as DNA: TGCAGCGTTGATTCGGGGCGGAGCTCCTACGAGCAGTTCTTC. It is translated as CSVDSGRSSYEQFF.

This clonotype appeared a few times. The V gene is TRBV11-2, the J gene TRBJ2-7; 9 bases are shared with TRBD2. CDR1 is SGHAT, CDR2 FQNNGV, per germline. This CDR3 has 14 residues. V trimming: 5 bases; J trimming: 2 bases; junction bases outside the gene matches: 4. The DNA of the CDR3 is TGTGCCAGCAGCGGGACTAGCTCGCCCTACGAGCAGTACTTC. Translated, it gives CASSGTSSPYEQYF. The full variable domain, with the rest looked up from reference TRBV11-2 and TRBJ2-7, is EAGVAQSPRYKIIEKRQSVAFWCNPISGHATLYWYQQILGQGPKLLIQFQNNGVVDDSQLPKDRFSAERLKGVDSTLKIQPAKLEDSAVYLCASSGTSSPYEQYFGPGTRLTVT.

The chain couples TRBV18 to TRBJ2-5; weak D call: TRBD2 (6 bases). This CDR3 spans 13 amino acids. V shed 2 bases and J shed 4 bases, with 8 bases lying between them. The germline V gene has CDR1 KGHSH and CDR2 LQKENI. The CDR3 here is CASSPGGIETQYF. The CDR3 DNA is TGTGCCAGCTCACCAGGAGGGATAGAGACCCAGTACTTC.